The sequence of this TCR beta chain was determined in a study of blood T cell repertoires in COVID-19. Study as a whole: Nucleic acid was either cDNA or gDNA, and it came from T cells, B-cell-depleted T cells, or PBMCs.

CDR3 length equals 15 residues. V lost 1 base and J 4 bases, leaving 13 bases between the germline ends. Germline V gene data show CDR1 as SGHTA and CDR2 as FQGNSA. As originally analysed: Using reference gene primer amplification, nucleated cell counts were estimated. Here immunoSEQ multiplex PCR was the method, and the copy in TCRdb shows in-frame clones only, minus some. V and J calls and clone size are copied from that table; D and trimming were computed from the DNA. The sample includes approximately 60,000 clones, roughly 85% seen only once; the top ten take about 17%. The sequence was obtained from a human donor in a cohort sampled during active COVID-19. V gene TRBV7-2 combines with J gene TRBJ2-5, with D perhaps TRBD2 (5 bases). Sequencing was carried out using peripheral blood. The CDR3 loop reads CASSLDGLAPETQYF. The CDR3, as DNA: TGTGCCAGCAGCTTAGATGGTCTAGCCCCAGAGACCCAGTACTTC. Drawing the rest from reference TRBV7-2 and TRBJ2-5, the complete variable domain is GAGVSQSPSNKVTEKGKDVELRCDPISGHTALYWYRQSLGQGLEFLIYFQGNSAPDKSGLPSDRFSAERTGGSVSTLTIQRTQQEDSAVYLCASSLDGLAPETQYFGPGTRLLVL.